Shown below are 30 T cell receptor beta chains from a single sample sequenced in a study of metastatic and nonmetastatic thyroid tumors. Every patient was untreated before thyroid surgery. MiXCR re-clonotyped the PCR reads for TCRdb. The sample consists of around 14,000 clones, roughly a quarter of them appearing once. Sample: tumor tissue. These receptors came from a female donor with papillary thyroid cancer or a benign thyroid nodule (not recorded which). Some clones in this sample may be carry-over from other donors' samples.

This clone has at least ten counts. The J gene is TRBJ1-5, the V gene TRBV18; possibly TRBD1 for D (6 bases). Germline V gene data show CDR1 as KGHSH and CDR2 as LQKENI. The CDR3 covers 17 residues. The V end was cut by 4 bases, the J end by 2 bases, with 18 bases between. The CDR3: CASSLGRQARGNQPQHF. The CDR3 bases are TGTGCCAGCTCACTCGGACGACAGGCGCGGGGCAATCAGCCCCAGCATTTT. Together with reference TRBV18 and TRBJ1-5, the CDR3 gives the full variable domain: NAGVMQNPRHLVRRRGQEARLRCSPMKGHSHVYWYRQLPEEGLKFMVYLQKENIIDESGMPKERFSAEFPKEGPSILRIQQVVRGDSAAYFCASSLGRQARGNQPQHFGDGTRLSIL.

A few counts support this clone. The chain has TRBV24-1 and TRBJ2-7; 10 bases fit TRBD1. Germline CDR1 is KGHDR and CDR2 is SFDVKD. The CDR3 loop spans 16 amino acids. J gave up 6 bases and V 1 base, and 8 bases lay outside the gene matches. The CDR3 region has the DNA TGTGCCACCAGTGATTTTGGACAGGGGGGAGAGGGCGAGCAGTACTTC. The encoded protein is CATSDFGQGGEGEQYF.

This clone was detected a few times. The V gene is TRBV20-1, the J gene TRBJ2-1; weak D call: TRBD2 (7 bases). Trimming took 3 bases from V and 7 from J, leaving 10 bases between them. The CDR3 consists of 12 residues. Germline CDR1 reads DFQATT; CDR2 reads SNEGSKA (reference sequence). CDR3 nucleotides: TGCAGTGCTAGGGGGAGGGGGAATGAGCAGTTCTTC. This codes for CSARGRGNEQFF.

This clone has a count of ten or more. The chain is built from TRBV14 and TRBJ2-7; D is possibly TRBD2 (6 bases). This CDR3 has 17 residues. Looked up from germline, CDR1 is SGHDN and CDR2 is FVKESK. Trimming shortened V by 6 bases and J by 6 bases, and 27 bases separated the two germline ends. The CDR3 DNA follows: TGTGCCAGCAGTCCGGGGGATTTTCCCCCCATTTCAACCGAGCAGTACTTC. Protein: CASSPGDFPPISTEQYF.

By share of the sample, this clone is medium-sized (0.01 to 0.1%). This CDR3 reads CAWSDPAGEQFF. The CDR3 DNA sequence: TGTGCCTGGAGTGACCCAGCGGGAGAGCAGTTCTTC. This chain joins TRBV30 and TRBJ2-1; the match to TRBD2 covers 7 bases. CDR3 length equals 12 residues. CDR1 GTSNPN and CDR2 SVGIG come from the germline V gene (reference sequence). V lost 1 base to trimming and J lost 10 bases; unmatched junction nucleotides: 4.

This clone was recorded a few times. The chain employs TRBV20-1 and TRBJ2-7; 11 bases line up with TRBD1. Germline V gives CDR1 DFQATT, CDR2 SNEGSKA (reference sequence). J gave up 6 bases and V 0 bases, and 7 bases lay outside the gene matches. CDR3 length: 15 residues. CDR3 residues: CSARDPDRGLFEQYF. The CDR3 DNA reads TGCAGTGCTAGAGATCCGGACAGGGGGCTGTTCGAGCAGTACTTC.

By share, this clone ranks as medium-sized (0.01 to 0.1%). The chain couples TRBV6-2 or TRBV6-3 to TRBJ2-7; tentatively, D is TRBD1 (5 bases). Germline lookup yields CDR1 MNHEY and CDR2 SVGEGT. CDR3 length equals 17 residues. Trimming left V 6 bases short and J 0 bases short, with 21 bases between. CDR3 in DNA: TGTGCCAGCAGGGCCGAGGATATTCTGACAGACTCCTACGAGCAGTACTTC. It translates to CASRAEDILTDSYEQYF.

This clone was observed many times. Since a much larger clone is just one base distant, this may be a read error. This sample also contains other DNA sequences that code for the same CDR3. The rearrangement joins TRBV5-5 to TRBJ2-2; no clear D. The CDR3 is 12 residues long. Germline CDR1 is SGHKS and CDR2 is YYEKEE (reference sequence). CDR3 bases: TGCGCCAGCAGCCACCCCTTCGGGGAGCTGTTTTTT. Protein product: CASSHPFGELFF.

The chain couples TRBV11-1 to TRBJ1-3; D perhaps matches TRBD1 (6 bases). The V end lost 5 bases, the J end lost 0 bases, and 14 bases lay between the germline ends. CDR1 is SGHAT and CDR2 is FQDESV in the germline V gene (reference sequence). This CDR3 is 16 amino acids long. The CDR3 region has the DNA TGTGCCAGCAGCCCAGACAGGATCGTCTCTGGAAACACCATATATTTT. Its protein is CASSPDRIVSGNTIYF.

The V call is TRBV6-1, the J call TRBJ2-7; D may be TRBD1 or TRBD2 (5 bases each). Trimming stripped 2 bases from V and 0 bases from J, with 11 bases between. This CDR3 spans 15 amino acids. The germline V gene encodes CDR1 MNHNS and CDR2 SASEGT. The CDR3: CASSEFWDGSYEQYF. CDR3 sequence (DNA): TGTGCCAGCAGTGAATTCTGGGACGGCTCCTACGAGCAGTACTTC.

The V and J genes are TRBV2 and TRBJ2-3; D is unresolved. CDR3 length: 13 amino acids. Deletions cut 8 bases from V and 0 bases from J, with 9 bases between. Germline CDR1 is SNHLY and CDR2 is FYNNEI. CDR3 DNA: TGTGCCAGCCATGATTCTAGCACAGATACGCAGTATTTT. Protein product: CASHDSSTDTQYF.

This clone was seen at least ten times. This may be a read error: a much more frequent sequence differs by one nucleotide. This chain joins TRBV20-1 and TRBJ1-1; 7 bases align to TRBD1. Germline lookup yields CDR1 DFQATT and CDR2 SNEGSKA (reference sequence). CDR3 length: 13 amino acids. CDR3 coding DNA: TGCAGTGCTAGAAGGGACAGCGGCACTGAAACTTTCTTT. Translated: CSARRDSGTETFF.

This clone occurred many times. The rearrangement uses TRBV12-3 or TRBV12-4 and TRBJ1-2; D unresolved. V lost 1 base and J lost 8, with 14 bases in between. The CDR3 totals 14 residues. The CDR3 sequence is CASSLGGGLSGYTF. The CDR3 DNA reads TGTGCCAGCAGTTTAGGGGGAGGGCTTTCCGGCTACACCTTC.

The chain uses TRBV6-2 or TRBV6-3 and TRBJ2-2, with TRBD2 identical over 13 bases. CDR3 length equals 17 residues. From germline, CDR1 is MNHEY and CDR2 SVGEGT. The V segment lost 2 bases and the J segment 6 bases; nucleotides outside the gene matches: 6. The CDR3 DNA follows: TGTGCCAGCAGTTACCTCTGGACTAGCGGGAGTCCCGGGGAGCTGTTTTTT. This sequence encodes CASSYLWTSGSPGELFF.

This clone is medium-sized within its sample. The CDR3 sequence: CSARVGLARSDTQYF. The CDR3 coding sequence is TGCAGTGCTAGGGTGGGACTAGCGAGATCAGATACGCAGTATTTT. The chain uses TRBV20-1 and TRBJ2-3; 10 bases match TRBD2. The CDR3 loop spans 15 amino acids. The ends lost 3 bases at V and 4 bases at J; junction bases unmatched: 7. Germline V gene data show CDR1 as DFQATT and CDR2 as SNEGSKA (reference sequence).

This clone was detected only a few times. V gene TRBV19 combines with J gene TRBJ2-3; D is unresolved. From germline, CDR1 is LNHDA and CDR2 SQIVND (reference sequence). V shed 2 bases and J shed 7 bases, with 10 bases lying between them. The CDR3 consists of 13 residues. DNA of the CDR3: TGTGCCAGTAGTATAAATAATAAAAATACGCAGTATTTT. Protein: CASSINNKNTQYF. The complete variable domain, with remaining parts taken from reference TRBV19 and TRBJ2-3, reads DGGITQSPKYLFRKEGQNVTLSCEQNLNHDAMYWYRQDPGQGLRLIYYSQIVNDFQKGDIAEGYSVSREKKESFPLTVTSAQKNPTAFYLCASSINNKNTQYFGPGTRLTVL.

This clone was detected ten times or more. The rearrangement links TRBV15 to TRBJ2-1; the D is unclear. V was shortened by 7 bases and J by 6 bases, with 22 bases between the two germline ends. The CDR3 extends over 16 amino acids. Germline-derived CDR1 and CDR2 are LNHNV and YYDKDF (reference sequence). The CDR3 DNA follows: TGTGCCACCATTAACCTGACGGAGTCTAGGGTCAATGAGCAGTTCTTC. Its translation is CATINLTESRVNEQFF.

This clone is deemed large. This chain connects TRBV2 to TRBJ2-1; D is perhaps TRBD2 (6 bases). V was shortened by 4 bases and J by 13 bases, with 11 bases between the two germline ends. CDR1 is SNHLY and CDR2 is FYNNEI in the germline V gene. CDR3 size: 11 residues. DNA of the CDR3: TGTGCCAGCAGTGTGACTAGTGCACAGTTCTTC. It encodes CASSVTSAQFF.

In its sample, this clone ranks as medium-sized. The chain carries TRBV19 and TRBJ1-2, with D maybe TRBD1 (5 bases). Trimming pared 5 bases from V and 2 bases from J, leaving 9 bases between. The CDR3 extends over 13 amino acids. The germline V gene encodes CDR1 LNHDA and CDR2 SQIVND (reference sequence). This chain's CDR3 is CASSFEGNYGYTF. CDR3 DNA sequence: TGTGCCAGTAGTTTCGAGGGGAACTATGGCTACACCTTC.

This chain links TRBV4-3 with TRBJ1-1; a possible D gene is TRBD1 (6 bases). From germline, CDR1 is LGHNA and CDR2 YSLEER. CDR3 size: 15 residues. Trimming shortened V by 3 bases and J by 1 base, and 12 bases separated the two germline ends. The CDR3 region is CASSHKMTGNTEAFF. CDR3 bases: TGCGCCAGCAGCCACAAAATGACAGGGAACACTGAAGCTTTCTTT.

This clone is labeled as medium-sized (0.01 to 0.1%). The gene calls are TRBV7-2 and TRBJ2-7; D is unclear. V was pared by 0 bases and J by 7 bases, with 7 bases between. The CDR3 is 12 residues long. The germline V gene has CDR1 SGHTA and CDR2 FQGNSA. In nucleotides, the CDR3 is TGTGCCAGCAGCTTAGCTGACGGGGAGCAGTACTTC. This sequence encodes CASSLADGEQYF. The full variable domain, completed using reference TRBV7-2 and TRBJ2-7, is GAGVSQSPSNKVTEKGKDVELRCDPISGHTALYWYRQSLGQGLEFLIYFQGNSAPDKSGLPSDRFSAERTGGSVSTLTIQRTQQEDSAVYLCASSLADGEQYFGPGTRLTVT.

In this sample, this clone turned up many times. V is TRBV7-8 and J is TRBJ1-5; D is ambiguous. There are 15 residues in the CDR3. Deletions cut 2 bases from V and 0 bases from J, with 8 bases between. Germline CDR1 is SGHVS and CDR2 is FQNEAQ. The CDR3 is CASSLQQNSNQPQHF. The CDR3 nucleotides are TGTGCCAGCAGCTTACAACAGAATAGCAATCAGCCCCAGCATTTT.

This clone rates as medium-sized. This chain uses TRBV9 with TRBJ2-3; possible D gene TRBD2, 6 bases. The CDR3 has 16 residues. Per the germline V gene, CDR1 is SGDLS and CDR2 is YYNGEE. Trimming removed 1 base at V and 3 bases at J, with 15 bases between. DNA for the CDR3: TGTGCCAGCAGCGTATACGGGGGAGAGGGAACAGATACGCAGTATTTT. It codes for CASSVYGGEGTDTQYF.

This clone was recorded a few times. The V call is TRBV20-1, the J call TRBJ1-2; D call uncertain. Germline CDR1 and CDR2: DFQATT and SNEGSKA (reference sequence). Trimming removed 5 bases from V and 2 bases from J, with 6 bases in between. The CDR3 runs 11 residues. In nucleotides, the CDR3 is TGCAGTGCTGCAGAGAACTATGGCTACACCTTC. Amino acids: CSAAENYGYTF.

The sample holds a few counts of this clone. This chain connects TRBV6-1 to TRBJ1-5, with 8 bases identical to TRBD1. The germline CDR1 and CDR2 sequences are MNHNS and SASEGT. The CDR3 is 15 amino acids. The ends lost 6 bases at V and 4 bases at J; junction bases unmatched: 8. The CDR3 loop reads CASRVQGALNQPQHF. The CDR3 DNA sequence: TGTGCCAGCAGAGTTCAGGGGGCTTTAAATCAGCCCCAGCATTTT.

This clone has more than one count but fewer than ten. The genes are TRBV2 and TRBJ2-7, with 10 bases aligning to TRBD1. The CDR3 covers 14 residues. Germline values: CDR1 SNHLY, CDR2 FYNNEI. V gave up 8 bases and J gave up 6 bases; unmatched junction bases: 10. This CDR3 reads CASFLGDRGGEQYF. CDR3 nucleotide sequence: TGTGCCAGCTTCCTCGGGGACAGGGGTGGCGAGCAGTACTTC. Variable domain in full (rest from reference TRBV2 and TRBJ2-7): EPEVTQTPSHQVTQMGQEVILRCVPISNHLYFYWYRQILGQKVEFLVSFYNNEISEKSEIFDDQFSVERPDGSNFTLKIRSTKLEDSAMYFCASFLGDRGGEQYFGPGTRLTVT.

The chain has TRBV28 and TRBJ1-2, with 9 bases matching TRBD1. The length of the CDR3 is 15 residues. V was pared by 4 bases and J by 7 bases, with 10 bases of the junction left unmatched. Germline assignment: CDR1 MDHEN and CDR2 SYDVKM. This CDR3 is CASSSRLPGQGGYTF. CDR3 DNA sequence: TGTGCCAGCAGTTCACGTCTACCGGGACAGGGTGGCTACACCTTC.

This clone was recorded at least ten times. The chain combines TRBV12-3 or TRBV12-4 with TRBJ1-4, with D uncertain. V was clipped by 4 bases and J by 14 bases, with 8 bases between them. The CDR3 is made up of 10 amino acids. The CDR3 sequence: CASSYQWLFF. The CDR3 nucleotides are TGTGCCAGCAGTTACCAATGGCTGTTTTTT.

This clone has only one observation. The gene calls are TRBV30 and TRBJ2-2; D is perhaps TRBD1 (6 bases). V was clipped by 7 bases and J by 2 bases, with 14 bases between them. The CDR3 is made up of 14 amino acids. Germline CDR1 is GTSNPN and CDR2 is SVGIG (reference sequence). CDR3 sequence reads: CAYSGTRNTGELFF. DNA of the CDR3: TGTGCCTATTCCGGGACAAGAAACACCGGGGAGCTGTTTTTT.

This clone was found a few times. Here the CDR3 DNA reads TGTGCCACCAGTGTGGCTAGCGGGAGGGTTGAGCAGTTCTTC. Translated: CATSVASGRVEQFF. The rearrangement links TRBV24-1 to TRBJ2-1; 12 positions agree with TRBD2. CDR1 and CDR2 from the germline V gene are KGHDR and SFDVKD. There are 14 residues in the CDR3. The junction had 4 bases not matched to a gene; V was cut back by 5 bases and J by 9 bases.